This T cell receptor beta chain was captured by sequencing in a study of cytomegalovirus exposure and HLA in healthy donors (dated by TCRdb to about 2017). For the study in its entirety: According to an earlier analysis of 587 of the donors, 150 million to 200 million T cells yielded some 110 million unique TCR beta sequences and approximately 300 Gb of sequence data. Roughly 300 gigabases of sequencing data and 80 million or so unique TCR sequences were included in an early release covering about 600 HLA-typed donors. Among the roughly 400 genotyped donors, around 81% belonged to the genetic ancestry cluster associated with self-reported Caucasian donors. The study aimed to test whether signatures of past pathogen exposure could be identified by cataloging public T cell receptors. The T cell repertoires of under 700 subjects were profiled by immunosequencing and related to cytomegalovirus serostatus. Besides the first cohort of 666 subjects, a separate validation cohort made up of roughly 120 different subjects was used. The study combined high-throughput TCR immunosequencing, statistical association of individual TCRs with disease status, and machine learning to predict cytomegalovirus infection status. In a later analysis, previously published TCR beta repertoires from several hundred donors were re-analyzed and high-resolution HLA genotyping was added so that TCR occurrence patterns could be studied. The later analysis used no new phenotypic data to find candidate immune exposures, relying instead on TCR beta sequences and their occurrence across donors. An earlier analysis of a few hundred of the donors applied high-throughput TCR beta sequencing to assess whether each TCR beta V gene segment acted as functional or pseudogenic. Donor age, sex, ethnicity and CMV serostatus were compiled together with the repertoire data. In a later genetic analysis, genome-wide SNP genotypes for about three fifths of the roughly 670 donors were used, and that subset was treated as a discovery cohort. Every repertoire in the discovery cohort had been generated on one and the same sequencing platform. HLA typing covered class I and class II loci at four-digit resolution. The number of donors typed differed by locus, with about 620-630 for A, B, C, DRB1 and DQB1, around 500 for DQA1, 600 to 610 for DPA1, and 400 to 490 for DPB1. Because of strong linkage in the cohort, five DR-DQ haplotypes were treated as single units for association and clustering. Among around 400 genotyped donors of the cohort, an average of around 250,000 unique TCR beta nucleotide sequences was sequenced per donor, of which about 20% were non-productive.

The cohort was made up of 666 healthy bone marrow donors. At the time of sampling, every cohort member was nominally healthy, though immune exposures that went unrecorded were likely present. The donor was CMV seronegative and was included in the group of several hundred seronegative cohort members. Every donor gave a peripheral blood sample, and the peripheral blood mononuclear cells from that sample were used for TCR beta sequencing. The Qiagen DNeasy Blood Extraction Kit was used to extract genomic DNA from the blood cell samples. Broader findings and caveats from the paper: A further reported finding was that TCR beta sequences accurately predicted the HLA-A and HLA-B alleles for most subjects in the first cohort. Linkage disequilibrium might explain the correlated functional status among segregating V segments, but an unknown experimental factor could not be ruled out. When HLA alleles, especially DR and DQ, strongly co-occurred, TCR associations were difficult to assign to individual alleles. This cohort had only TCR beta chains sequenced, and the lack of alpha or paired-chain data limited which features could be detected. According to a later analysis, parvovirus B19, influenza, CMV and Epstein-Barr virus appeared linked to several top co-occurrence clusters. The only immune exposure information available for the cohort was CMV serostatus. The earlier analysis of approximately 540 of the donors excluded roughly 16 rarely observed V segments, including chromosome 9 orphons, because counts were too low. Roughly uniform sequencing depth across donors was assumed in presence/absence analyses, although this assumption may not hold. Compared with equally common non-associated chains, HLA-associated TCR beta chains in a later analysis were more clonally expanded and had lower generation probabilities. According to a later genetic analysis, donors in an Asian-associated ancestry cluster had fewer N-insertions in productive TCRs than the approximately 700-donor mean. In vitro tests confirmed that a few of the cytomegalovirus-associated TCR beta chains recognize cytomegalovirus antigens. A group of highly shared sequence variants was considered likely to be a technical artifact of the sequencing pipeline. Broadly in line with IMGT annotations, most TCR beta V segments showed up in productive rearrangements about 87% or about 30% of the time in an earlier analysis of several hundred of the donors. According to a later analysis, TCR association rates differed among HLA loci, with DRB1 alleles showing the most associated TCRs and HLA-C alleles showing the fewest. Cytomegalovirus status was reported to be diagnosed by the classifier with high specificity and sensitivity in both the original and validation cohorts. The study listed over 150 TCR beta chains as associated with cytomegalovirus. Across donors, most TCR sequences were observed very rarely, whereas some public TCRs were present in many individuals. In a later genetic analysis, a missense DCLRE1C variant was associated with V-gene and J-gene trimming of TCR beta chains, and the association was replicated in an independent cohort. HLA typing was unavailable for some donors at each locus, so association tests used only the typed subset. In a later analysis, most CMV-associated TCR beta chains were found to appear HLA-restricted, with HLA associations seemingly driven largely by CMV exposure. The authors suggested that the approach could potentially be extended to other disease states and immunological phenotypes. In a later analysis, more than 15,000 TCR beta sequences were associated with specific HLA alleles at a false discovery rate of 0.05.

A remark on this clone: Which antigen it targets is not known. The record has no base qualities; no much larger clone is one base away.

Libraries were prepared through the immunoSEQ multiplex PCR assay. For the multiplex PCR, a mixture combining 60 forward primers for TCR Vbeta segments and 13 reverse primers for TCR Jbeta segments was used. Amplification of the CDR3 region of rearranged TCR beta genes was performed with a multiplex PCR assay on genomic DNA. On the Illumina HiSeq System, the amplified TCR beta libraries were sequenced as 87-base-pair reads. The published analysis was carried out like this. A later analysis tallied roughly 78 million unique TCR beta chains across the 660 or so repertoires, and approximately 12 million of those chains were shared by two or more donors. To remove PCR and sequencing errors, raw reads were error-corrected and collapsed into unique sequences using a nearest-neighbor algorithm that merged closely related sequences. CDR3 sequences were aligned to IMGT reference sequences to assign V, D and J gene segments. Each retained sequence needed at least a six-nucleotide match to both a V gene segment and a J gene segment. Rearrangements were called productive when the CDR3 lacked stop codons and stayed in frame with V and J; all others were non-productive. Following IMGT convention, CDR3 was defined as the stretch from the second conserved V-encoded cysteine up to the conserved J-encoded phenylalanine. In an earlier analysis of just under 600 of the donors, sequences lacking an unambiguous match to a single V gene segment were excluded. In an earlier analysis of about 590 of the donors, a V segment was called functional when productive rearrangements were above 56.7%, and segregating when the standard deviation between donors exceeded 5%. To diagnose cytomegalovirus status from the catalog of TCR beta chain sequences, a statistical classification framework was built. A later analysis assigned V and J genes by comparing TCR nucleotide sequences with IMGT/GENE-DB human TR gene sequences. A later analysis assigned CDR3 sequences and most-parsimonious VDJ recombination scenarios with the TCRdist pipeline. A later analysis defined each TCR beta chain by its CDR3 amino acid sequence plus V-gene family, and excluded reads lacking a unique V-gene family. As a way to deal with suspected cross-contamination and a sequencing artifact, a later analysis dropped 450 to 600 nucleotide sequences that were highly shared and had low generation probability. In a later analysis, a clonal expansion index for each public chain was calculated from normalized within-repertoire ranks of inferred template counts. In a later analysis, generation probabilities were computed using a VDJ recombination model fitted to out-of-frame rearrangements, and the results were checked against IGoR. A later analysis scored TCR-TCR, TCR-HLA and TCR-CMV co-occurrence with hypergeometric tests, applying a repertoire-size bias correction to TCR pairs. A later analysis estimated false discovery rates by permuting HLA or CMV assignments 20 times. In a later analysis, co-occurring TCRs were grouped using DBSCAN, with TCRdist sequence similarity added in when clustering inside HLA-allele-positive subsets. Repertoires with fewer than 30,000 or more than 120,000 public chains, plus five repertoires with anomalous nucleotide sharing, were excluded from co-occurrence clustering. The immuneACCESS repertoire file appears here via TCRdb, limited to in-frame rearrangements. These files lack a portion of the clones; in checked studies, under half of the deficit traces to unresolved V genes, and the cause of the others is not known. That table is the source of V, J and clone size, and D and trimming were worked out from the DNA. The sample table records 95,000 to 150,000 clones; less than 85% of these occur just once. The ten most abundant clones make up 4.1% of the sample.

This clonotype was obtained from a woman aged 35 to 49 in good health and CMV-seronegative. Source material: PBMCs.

The DNA reads TGTGCCAGCAGCGTAGCCGGTAACAGAAAGAACACTGAAGCTTTCTTT. Translated, it gives CASSVAGNRKNTEAFF. The V and J genes are TRBV9 and TRBJ1-1; the D gene cannot be named for sure. Trimming costs V 0 bases and J 1 base, and their ends lie 13 bases apart. The germline V gene gives CDR1 as SGDLS and CDR2 as YYNGEE. Reading from cysteine to phenylalanine, the CDR3 counts 16 amino acids. The CDR3 DNA has 48 bases and is translated from base 1.